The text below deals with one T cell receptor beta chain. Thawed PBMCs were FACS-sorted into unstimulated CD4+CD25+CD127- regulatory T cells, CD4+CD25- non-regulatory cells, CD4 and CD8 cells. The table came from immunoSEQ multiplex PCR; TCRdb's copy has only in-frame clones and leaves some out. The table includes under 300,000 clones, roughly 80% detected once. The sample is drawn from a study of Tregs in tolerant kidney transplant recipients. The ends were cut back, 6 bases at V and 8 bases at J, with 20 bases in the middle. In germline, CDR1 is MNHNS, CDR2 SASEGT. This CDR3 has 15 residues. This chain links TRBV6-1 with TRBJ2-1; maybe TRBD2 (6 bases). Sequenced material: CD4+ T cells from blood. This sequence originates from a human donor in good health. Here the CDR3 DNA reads TGTGCCAGCAGCTACGGGGGTCTGGTCTCGGATGAGCAGTTCTTC. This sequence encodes CASSYGGLVSDEQFF.